Given below is one T cell receptor (beta chain) in context. These data belong to a study of T cell changes during pregnancy in multiple sclerosis. Germline loops: CDR1 MRHNA, CDR2 SNTAGT. V was pared by 3 bases and J by 8 bases, with 8 bases of the junction left unmatched. The CDR3 runs to 16 residues. The method was immunoSEQ multiplex PCR; TCRdb's version includes in-frame clones alone and lacks a portion of them. This table has roughly 46,000 clones, 80% to 95% appearing once. The receptor comes from a female donor with multiple sclerosis, enrolled in a pregnancy study. This chain joins TRBV6-4 and TRBJ2-1; 12 bases fit TRBD1. The sample here was peripheral blood, taken in the third trimester of pregnancy. The CDR3 is CASSEAGTGGKDEQFF. As DNA, the CDR3 is TGTGCCAGCAGTGAGGCCGGGACAGGGGGCAAGGATGAGCAGTTCTTC.